Each of the 27 T cell receptor beta chains below was sequenced from the same sample in a study of blood T cells in healthy people across ages. Combining a sample-barcoded 5' primer with a J-beta primer mix, a second PCR ran for about 6 to 12 cycles. TCRdb ran MiXCR on the 5' RACE reads and lists one entry per CDR3 protein. The repertoire has a few hundred thousand distinct CDR3 sequences, about 27% of them found once; the top ten carry approximately 3.3%. In addition, the sample was reused for a study of T cells of mothers and their children.

Sequenced sample: blood. These receptors were obtained from a boy aged 2-9 years in good health.

A few counts support this clonotype. The chain uses TRBV4-3 and TRBJ2-7; no clear D gene. The germline V gene has CDR1 LGHNA and CDR2 YSLEER. V was pared by 1 base and J by 0 bases, with 10 bases between. This CDR3 is built from 15 residues. CDR3 nucleotide sequence: TGCGCCAGCAGCCAAGGGACGATTGGCTCCTACGAGCAGTACTTC. This codes for CASSQGTIGSYEQYF.

This clonotype was observed a few times. The CDR3 DNA sequence: TGTGCCACCAGCAGAGACGGGCAGGGAACGGACACCATATATTTT. Residues: CATSRDGQGTDTIYF. V and J are TRBV15 and TRBJ1-3; D possibly corresponds to TRBD1 (5 bases). The V gene lost 0 bases and the J gene lost 8 bases, with 14 bases spanning the gap. Germline V lookup: CDR1 LNHNV, CDR2 YYDKDF (reference sequence). The CDR3 length is 15 residues. Variable domain in full (rest from reference TRBV15 and TRBJ1-3): DAMVIQNPRYQVTQFGKPVTLSCSQTLNHNVMYWYQQKSSQAPKLLFHYYDKDFNNEADTPDNFQSRRPNTSFCFLDIRSPGLGDTAMYLCATSRDGQGTDTIYFGEGSWLTVV.

The rearrangement joins TRBV6-6 to TRBJ1-5; D is unresolved. The V and J ends lost 2 bases and 3 bases respectively, with 14 bases between them. Germline V gene data show CDR1 as MNHNY and CDR2 as SVGAGI (reference sequence). CDR3 length equals 16 residues. CDR3 sequence: CASSYGQIHYNQPQHF. DNA for the CDR3: TGTGCCAGCAGTTACGGGCAGATACATTACAATCAGCCCCAGCATTTT.

The chain combines TRBV7-2 with TRBJ2-6; the D gene could be TRBD1 or TRBD2 (7 bases each). Germline V gene data show CDR1 as SGHTA and CDR2 as FQGNSA. Trimming removed 7 bases at V and 0 bases at J, with 16 bases between. This CDR3 has 17 residues. The CDR3 coding sequence is TGTGCCAGCATCTACAGGGGAGGGAGCTCTGGGGCCAACGTCCTGACTTTC. This encodes CASIYRGGSSGANVLTF. The variable domain in full, with the rest retrieved from reference TRBV7-2 and TRBJ2-6, is GAGVSQSPSNKVTEKGKDVELRCDPISGHTALYWYRQSLGQGLEFLIYFQGNSAPDKSGLPSDRFSAERTGGSVSTLTIQRTQQEDSAVYLCASIYRGGSSGANVLTFGAGSRLTVL.

Only a few counts were recorded for this clonotype. The J gene is TRBJ2-3, the V gene TRBV6-2 or TRBV6-3; no reliable D call. Looked up from germline, CDR1 is MNHEY and CDR2 is SVGEGT. V was cut by 6 bases and J by 5 bases, with 12 bases left in between. This CDR3 contains 13 residues. The CDR3 nucleotides are TGTGCCAGCAGATTACGGTTGGGAGATACGCAGTATTTT. Protein: CASRLRLGDTQYF.

The chain employs TRBV7-9 and TRBJ2-2; D is possibly TRBD1 (6 bases). CDR3 length equals 16 residues. V was trimmed by 2 bases and J by 4 bases, leaving 14 bases between them. CDR1 SEHNR and CDR2 FQNEAQ come from the germline V gene (reference sequence). The CDR3 is CASSLIPETGTGELFF. For the CDR3, the DNA is TGTGCCAGCAGCTTAATCCCCGAGACAGGCACCGGGGAGCTGTTTTTT.

The rearrangement joins TRBV7-2 to TRBJ1-1; D unresolved. Per the germline V gene, CDR1 is SGHTA and CDR2 is FQGNSA. Trimming shortened V by 1 base and J by 1 base, and 10 bases separated the two germline ends. This CDR3 is built from 15 residues. The CDR3 spells CASSLVGKKNTEAFF. The CDR3 DNA reads TGTGCCAGCAGCTTAGTCGGCAAGAAGAACACTGAAGCTTTCTTT.

This clonotype was found a few times. The V and J genes are TRBV5-1 and TRBJ2-5; possibly TRBD1 or TRBD2 for D (5 bases each). This CDR3 has 14 amino acids. Trimming cost V 1 base and J 4 bases, with 11 bases left between them. Germline V CDR1 and CDR2: SGHRS, YFSETQ. DNA of the CDR3: TGCGCCAGCAGCTTGATGGGGGATGGAGAGACCCAGTACTTC. Its protein product is CASSLMGDGETQYF.

V is TRBV24-1 and J is TRBJ2-3; TRBD2 matches at 7 bases. Germline values: CDR1 KGHDR, CDR2 SFDVKD. J gave up 3 bases and V 3 bases, and 2 bases lay outside the gene matches. This CDR3 contains 14 residues. The CDR3 loop is CATSDPGGTDTQYF. CDR3 nucleotides: TGTGCCACCAGTGATCCGGGAGGAACAGATACGCAGTATTTT.

This chain connects TRBV27 to TRBJ2-7, with 11 bases identical to TRBD2. CDR3 length equals 15 residues. Trimming at V came to 5 bases and at J to 3 bases, leaving 6 bases not matched to a gene. Germline V gene sequence: CDR1 MNHEY, CDR2 SMNVEV (reference sequence). In nucleotides, the CDR3 is TGTGCCAGCAGTCTCACCGGGACTAGCGGCTACGAGCAGTACTTC. It is translated as CASSLTGTSGYEQYF.

This rearrangement joins TRBV2 to TRBJ2-5, with a tentative D call TRBD2 (6 bases). Germline loops: CDR1 SNHLY, CDR2 FYNNEI. CDR3 length: 14 amino acids. V shed 7 bases and J shed 2 bases, with 14 bases lying between them. CDR3: CASTVGGPQETQYF. CDR3 in DNA: TGTGCCAGCACGGTGGGGGGTCCTCAAGAGACCCAGTACTTC. Together with reference TRBV2 and TRBJ2-5, the CDR3 gives the full variable domain: EPEVTQTPSHQVTQMGQEVILRCVPISNHLYFYWYRQILGQKVEFLVSFYNNEISEKSEIFDDQFSVERPDGSNFTLKIRSTKLEDSAMYFCASTVGGPQETQYFGPGTRLLVL.

This clonotype was picked up a small number of times. This sequence joins TRBV20-1 and TRBJ2-2; D may match TRBD1 or TRBD2 (7 bases each). Deletions cut 3 bases from V and 1 base from J, with 15 bases between. Germline lookup yields CDR1 DFQATT and CDR2 SNEGSKA (reference sequence). The CDR3 loop spans 16 amino acids. CDR3 nucleotide sequence: TGCAGTGCTAGTTCCCGCAGGGGGGGGAACACCGGGGAGCTGTTTTTT. It translates to CSASSRRGGNTGELFF.

J is TRBJ2-2 and V is TRBV7-9; 7 bases line up with TRBD1. V lost 4 bases, J lost 0 bases, and 5 bases stayed unmatched. Germline loops: CDR1 SEHNR, CDR2 FQNEAQ (reference sequence). The CDR3 contains 16 residues. CDR3 protein: CASSSKGTANTGELFF. DNA for the CDR3: TGTGCCAGCAGCTCAAAGGGGACAGCGAACACCGGGGAGCTGTTTTTT.

This clonotype occurred many times. The chain carries TRBV12-3 or TRBV12-4 and TRBJ2-7; no reliable D call. The CDR3 runs to 14 residues. V was clipped by 5 bases and J by 0 bases, with 11 bases between them. Written as DNA, the CDR3 is TGTGCCAGCAGTATCGGCGGCAGCTCCTACGAGCAGTACTTC. Translated: CASSIGGSSYEQYF.

The CDR3 bases are TGTGCCAGCAGTTATCTCGCAGGGGGTCGATATGAGCAGTTCTTC. As protein: CASSYLAGGRYEQFF. The V and J genes are TRBV6-5 and TRBJ2-1; 7 nucleotides match TRBD1. Trimming at V came to 3 bases and at J to 8 bases, leaving 10 bases not matched to a gene. This CDR3 is built from 15 residues. Germline CDR1 is MNHEY and CDR2 is SVGAGI.

This clonotype has just a few counts. This chain joins TRBV20-1 and TRBJ1-1; possibly TRBD1 for D (6 bases). Trimming took 5 bases from V and 1 from J, leaving 20 bases between them. This CDR3 is built from 16 residues. CDR1 and CDR2 (germline): DFQATT, SNEGSKA (reference sequence). In nucleotides, the CDR3 is TGCAGTGCTGCTCGACAGGCTAATATCGGGAACACTGAAGCTTTCTTT. Its translation is CSAARQANIGNTEAFF.

This clonotype was counted a few times. This sequence joins TRBV20-1 and TRBJ2-1, with D hard to call. The CDR3 runs to 15 residues. V lost 5 bases, J lost 8 bases, and 22 bases lay in between. The V gene's germline CDR1 is DFQATT and CDR2 SNEGSKA (reference sequence). The CDR3 here is CSAEPGPRNVDEQFF. CDR3 bases: TGCAGTGCTGAGCCCGGGCCGCGGAACGTGGATGAGCAGTTCTTC.

This clonotype turned up a few times. The DNA for the CDR3 is TGTGCCAGCAGTTTTGGGGGGAACGGGCAGCCCCAGCATTTT. This codes for CASSFGGNGQPQHF. The V gene is TRBV12-3 or TRBV12-4, the J gene TRBJ1-5, with D tentatively TRBD1 (5 bases). The V gene lost 3 bases and the J gene lost 7 bases, with 13 bases spanning the gap. This CDR3 contains 14 residues.

This chain joins TRBV5-5 and TRBJ2-4, with a possible D match to TRBD2 (6 bases). The V gene's germline CDR1 is SGHKS and CDR2 YYEKEE (reference sequence). Trimming removed 4 bases from V and 9 bases from J, with 17 bases in between. The CDR3 sequence is 14 residues long. The DNA of the CDR3 is TGTGCCAGCAGCCCCGGTGGCGGGGCGGGCATTCAGTACTTC. Translation: CASSPGGGAGIQYF.

V and J are TRBV15 and TRBJ1-2; no reliable D call. CDR1 and CDR2 from the germline V gene are LNHNV and YYDKDF (reference sequence). V dropped 1 base and J dropped 10 bases, with 13 bases sitting between them. The CDR3 contains 13 residues. The CDR3 DNA is TGTGCCACCAGCAGAGCGTTTGCGCCGGACTACACCTTC. This encodes CATSRAFAPDYTF.

There are a few counts of this clonotype. The J gene is TRBJ1-2, the V gene TRBV6-5; D might be TRBD1 (6 bases). V was trimmed by 7 bases and J by 1 base, leaving 16 bases between them. Germline V gene lookup returns CDR1 MNHEY and CDR2 SVGAGI. The CDR3 is 15 residues long. The CDR3 DNA reads as TGTGCCAGCACCTGGGGGCGGGGGAGTAACTATGGCTACACCTTC. Translating gives CASTWGRGSNYGYTF.

With respect to this clonotype: One end of the junction does not line up with germline, which may come from a read error. The CDR3 DNA reads TGCGCCAGCAGCTTGGTAGGGCGCACCGGGGAGCTGTTTTTT. This codes for CASSLVGRTGELFF. The V gene is TRBV9, the J gene TRBJ2-2; D is uncertain. CDR1 is SGDLS and CDR2 is YYNGEE in the germline V gene. CDR3 length equals 14 residues.

This clonotype was counted ten times or more. The V gene is TRBV27, the J gene TRBJ1-5; 7 bases line up with TRBD1. The CDR3 is 15 amino acids. V gave up 5 bases and J gave up 0 bases; unmatched junction bases: 4. From germline, CDR1 is MNHEY and CDR2 SMNVEV (reference sequence). CDR3: CASSPRQGSNQPQHF. The CDR3, as DNA: TGTGCCAGCAGTCCCCGACAGGGTAGCAATCAGCCCCAGCATTTT.

Comment on this clonotype: Mismatch with germline at one junction end may stem from a read error. The chain recombines TRBV12-3 or TRBV12-4 with TRBJ2-1; TRBD2 matches at 12 bases. This CDR3 spans 18 amino acids. DNA for the CDR3: TGTGCCAGCAGTTCTCGGACTAGCGGGGTTGGGTCCTACAATGGGCAGTTCTTC. Residues: CASSSRTSGVGSYNGQFF.

This clonotype was recorded a few times. The chain combines TRBV5-1 with TRBJ2-7; no clear D gene. Germline V CDR1 and CDR2: SGHRS, YFSETQ. The CDR3 consists of 16 residues. Trimming took 3 bases from V and 0 from J, leaving 16 bases between them. CDR3 DNA sequence: TGCGCCAGCAGCTGGGATATACAGAGGAGCTCCTACGAGCAGTACTTC. Residues: CASSWDIQRSSYEQYF.

In this sample, this clonotype turned up many times. This chain uses TRBV9 with TRBJ2-2; the D is unclear. Trimming pared 1 base from V and 2 bases from J, leaving 6 bases between. The germline V gene encodes CDR1 SGDLS and CDR2 YYNGEE. CDR3 length equals 14 residues. CDR3 nucleotides: TGTGCCAGCAGCGTAAGGAGCAACACCGGGGAGCTGTTTTTT. Residues: CASSVRSNTGELFF.

This clonotype came up a few times. V gene TRBV10-3 combines with J gene TRBJ1-1; D remains unclear. Trimming took off 8 bases at V and 0 bases at J, with 10 bases between the two ends. The CDR3 loop spans 13 amino acids. Germline values: CDR1 ENHRY, CDR2 SYGVKD. The CDR3 region has the DNA TGTGCCATCTCCGGGGAGCTGAACACTGAAGCTTTCTTT. Translation gives CAISGELNTEAFF.